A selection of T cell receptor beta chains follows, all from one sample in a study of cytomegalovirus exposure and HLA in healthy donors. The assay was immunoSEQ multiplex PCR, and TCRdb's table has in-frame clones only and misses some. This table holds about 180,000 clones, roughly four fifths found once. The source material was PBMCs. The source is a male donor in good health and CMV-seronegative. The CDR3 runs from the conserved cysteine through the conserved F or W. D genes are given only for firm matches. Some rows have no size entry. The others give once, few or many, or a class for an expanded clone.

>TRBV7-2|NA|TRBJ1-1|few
CASSLVGSGTEAFF
TGTGCCAGCAGCTTAGTCGGGTCAGGGACTGAAGCTTTCTTT
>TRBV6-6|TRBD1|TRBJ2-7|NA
CASSSGTGGSEQYF
TGTGCCAGCAGCTCCGGGACAGGGGGCAGCGAGCAGTACTTC
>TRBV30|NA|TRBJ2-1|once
CAFHQGHYNEQFF
TGTGCCTTCCACCAGGGGCACTACAATGAGCAGTTCTTC
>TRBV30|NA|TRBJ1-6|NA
CAWSLGGNSPLHF
TGTGCCTGGAGTCTCGGGGGGAATTCACCCCTCCACTTT
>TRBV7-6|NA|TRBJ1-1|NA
CASSLGQGLNTEAFF
TGTGCCAGCAGCTTAGGGCAGGGCCTGAACACTGAAGCTTTCTTT
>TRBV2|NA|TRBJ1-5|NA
CASSDRGNQPQHF
TGTGCCAGCAGTGATCGGGGAAATCAGCCCCAGCATTTT
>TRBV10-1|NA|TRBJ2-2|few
CASGLRTDGELFF
TGCGCCAGCGGACTAAGAACTGACGGGGAGCTGTTTTTT
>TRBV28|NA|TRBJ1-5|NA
CASSSWTGNQPQHF
TGTGCCAGCAGTTCCTGGACAGGCAATCAGCCCCAGCATTTT
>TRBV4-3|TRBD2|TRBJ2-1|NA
CASSRGLAAYNEQFF
TGCGCCAGCAGCCGGGGACTAGCGGCGTACAATGAGCAGTTCTTC
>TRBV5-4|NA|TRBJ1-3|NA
CASSLDTSSGNTIYF
TGTGCCAGCAGCTTGGACACAAGCTCTGGAAACACCATATATTTT
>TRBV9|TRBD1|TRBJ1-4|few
CASSVETGGLEKLFF
TGTGCCAGCAGCGTGGAGACAGGGGGCCTTGAAAAACTGTTTTTT
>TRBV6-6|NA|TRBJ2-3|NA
CASSLLLTDTQYF
TGTGCCAGCAGTTTACTTCTCACAGATACGCAGTATTTT
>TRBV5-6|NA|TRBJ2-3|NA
CASSLTGVTDTQYF
TGTGCCAGCAGCTTAACAGGCGTCACAGATACGCAGTATTTT
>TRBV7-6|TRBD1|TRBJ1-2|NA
CASSSRDSPYGYTF
TGTGCCAGCAGCTCCCGGGACAGCCCCTATGGCTACACCTTC
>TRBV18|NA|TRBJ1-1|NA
CASSPEGGTEAFF
TGTGCCAGCTCACCAGAAGGGGGCACTGAAGCTTTCTTT
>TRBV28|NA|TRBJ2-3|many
CASSPRVSGTDTQYF
TGTGCCAGCAGTCCCCGAGTGAGCGGCACAGATACGCAGTATTTT
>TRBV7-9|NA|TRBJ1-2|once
CASSSPIYTF
TGTGCCAGCAGCTCCCCTATCTACACCTTC
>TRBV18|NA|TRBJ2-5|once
CASSFFLRANTETQYF
TGTGCCAGCTCATTCTTCCTCAGGGCGAATACAGAGACCCAGTACTTC
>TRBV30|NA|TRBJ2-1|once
CAWSVASGLHEQFF
TGTGCCTGGAGTGTGGCGTCGGGGTTGCATGAGCAGTTCTTC
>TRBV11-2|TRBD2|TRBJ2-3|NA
CASSGGADTQYF
TGTGCCAGCAGCGGGGGGGCAGATACGCAGTATTTT
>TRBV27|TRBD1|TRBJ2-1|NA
CASSSPGGSGDEQFF
TGTGCCAGCAGTTCCCCAGGGGGCAGCGGAGATGAGCAGTTCTTC
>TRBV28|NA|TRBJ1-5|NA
CASSEWPQPQHF
TGTGCCAGCAGTGAATGGCCTCAGCCCCAGCATTTT
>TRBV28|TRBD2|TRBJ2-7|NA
CASSLAGDRSYEQYF
TGTGCCAGCAGTTTAGCGGGAGACAGATCCTACGAGCAGTACTTC
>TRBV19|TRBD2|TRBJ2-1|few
CASTGLAGDLNEQFF
TGTGCCAGTACCGGGCTAGCGGGAGATCTAAATGAGCAGTTCTTC
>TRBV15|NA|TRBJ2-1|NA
CATSTSDGPPSRNEQFF
TGTGCCACCAGCACATCGGACGGACCGCCTAGCCGCAATGAGCAGTTCTTC
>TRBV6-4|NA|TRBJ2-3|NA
CASSDSGAADTQYF
TGTGCCAGCAGTGACTCTGGGGCCGCAGATACGCAGTATTTT
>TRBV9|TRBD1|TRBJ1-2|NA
CASSVGVQGDYGYTF
TGTGCCAGCAGCGTAGGGGTACAGGGGGACTATGGCTACACCTTC
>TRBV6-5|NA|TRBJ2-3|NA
CASSYGRGTDTQYF
TGTGCCAGCAGTTACGGGCGGGGCACAGATACGCAGTATTTT
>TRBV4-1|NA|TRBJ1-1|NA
CASSPSEVGNTEAFF
TGCGCCAGCAGCCCAAGCGAGGTAGGGAACACTGAAGCTTTCTTT
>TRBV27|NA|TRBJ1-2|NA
CASSLSAGNGYTF
TGTGCCAGCAGTTTAAGTGCAGGGAATGGCTACACCTTC